This is a list of T cell receptor beta chains from one sample in a study of shared clonotypes between healthy human individuals. Data came from immunoSEQ multiplex PCR; TCRdb stores just in-frame clones and leaves some out. The data show fewer than 3 million clones, roughly 90% seen once. The sequenced sample consisted of naive CD4+ T cells from PBMCs. The receptors derive from a man younger than 35 in good health. Some clones in this sample may be carry-over from other donors' samples. Both conserved end residues are part of each CDR3. The D gene is left open where the match is weak. The size field is filled for only some rows; it gives once, few, many or a size class.

.,TRBJ2-3,TRBD2,TRBV5-4,CASSSYSGRSTDTQYF,TGTGCCAGCAGCTCTTATAGCGGGAGGAGCACAGATACGCAGTATTTT
.,TRBJ2-1,.,TRBV28,CASSSFYRDRSYNEQFF,TGTGCCAGCAGTTCATTCTACAGGGACCGCTCCTACAATGAGCAGTTCTTC
.,TRBJ1-5,TRBD1,TRBV14,CASSLQGGQPQHF,TGTGCCAGCAGCTTACAGGGGGGTCAGCCCCAGCATTTT
.,TRBJ2-5,TRBD2,TRBV7-8,CASTGTSGILLGETQYF,TGTGCCAGCACCGGGACTAGCGGGATCCTATTGGGGGAGACCCAGTACTTC
.,TRBJ1-1,.,TRBV5-1,CASSLFLGGNTEAFF,TGCGCCAGCAGCTTGTTCCTAGGGGGGAACACTGAAGCTTTCTTT
.,TRBJ2-1,TRBD2,TRBV30,CALKNAGGPHNEQFF,TGTGCCCTGAAAAATGCGGGAGGGCCGCACAATGAGCAGTTCTTC
.,TRBJ2-1,TRBD1,TRBV14,CASSRTGYRGNEQFF,TGTGCCAGCAGCAGGACAGGCTATAGGGGTAATGAGCAGTTCTTC
.,TRBJ2-7,TRBD1,TRBV9,CASSVAPGQGYEQYF,TGTGCCAGCAGCGTAGCTCCGGGACAGGGTTACGAGCAGTACTTC
.,TRBJ2-1,TRBD2,TRBV28,CASGGVYNEQFF,TGTGCCAGTGGGGGGGTTTACAATGAGCAGTTCTTC
.,TRBJ2-3,.,TRBV7-9,CASQARTDTQYF,TGTGCCAGCCAGGCGAGGACAGATACGCAGTATTTT
.,TRBJ2-1,TRBD2,TRBV5-4,CASSLGYWTSGRAGKNEQFF,TGTGCCAGCAGCTTGGGCTACTGGACTAGCGGGAGGGCCGGGAAGAATGAGCAGTTCTTC
.,TRBJ2-5,.,TRBV28,CASSRVWGEETQYF,TGTGCCAGCAGTCGAGTGTGGGGTGAAGAGACCCAGTACTTC
.,TRBJ2-5,.,TRBV5-4,CASSLQRGGETQYF,TGTGCCAGCAGCTTGCAAAGGGGAGGCGAGACCCAGTACTTC
.,TRBJ2-4,.,TRBV28,CASSFQDLAKNIQYF,TGTGCCAGCAGTTTCCAGGATTTAGCCAAAAACATTCAGTACTTC
.,TRBJ2-3,.,TRBV7-9,CASSQTGSADTQYF,TGTGCCAGCAGCCAGACAGGTAGCGCAGATACGCAGTATTTT
.,TRBJ2-5,TRBD1,TRBV12-5,CASGTGSAETQYF,TGTGCTAGTGGGACAGGGAGCGCGGAGACCCAGTACTTC
.,TRBJ2-7,TRBD2,TRBV18,CASSPPSLAGGSYEQYF,TGTGCCAGCTCACCACCGAGCCTAGCGGGGGGGTCCTACGAGCAGTACTTC
.,TRBJ1-1,TRBD1,TRBV11-2,CASSLTSGGPTEAFF,TGTGCCAGCAGCTTAACCTCAGGGGGGCCCACTGAAGCTTTCTTT
.,TRBJ2-7,.,TRBV9,CASSSQQGGEQYF,TGTGCCAGCAGCTCACAGCAGGGGGGCGAGCAGTACTTC
.,TRBJ2-7,.,TRBV28,CASSAPKGAGEYF,TGTGCCAGCAGTGCGCCAAAGGGGGCGGGGGAGTACTTC
.,TRBJ2-5,TRBD2,TRBV28,CASSSPSSRTSYKTQYF,TGTGCCAGCAGTAGCCCTTCCTCACGGACTAGCTACAAGACCCAGTACTTC
.,TRBJ1-4,.,TRBV5-6,CASSSGPFNEKLFF,TGTGCCAGCAGCTCGGGGCCCTTTAATGAAAAACTGTTTTTT
.,TRBJ2-1,TRBD2,TRBV28,CASSLPGGTHVVQFF,TGTGCCAGCAGTTTACCGGGGGGGACGCATGTGGTGCAGTTCTTC
.,TRBJ1-1,TRBD1,TRBV10-3,CAISESRDSRRNTEAFF,TGTGCCATCAGTGAGTCCCGGGACAGCCGCCGGAACACTGAAGCTTTCTTT
.,TRBJ1-2,TRBD1,TRBV30,CAWSRQGNGYTF,TGTGCCTGGTCCCGACAGGGGAATGGCTACACCTTC
.,TRBJ2-7,TRBD2,TRBV6-1,CASRLAGAHEQYF,TGTGCCAGCAGACTAGCGGGAGCCCACGAGCAGTACTTC
.,TRBJ2-3,.,TRBV9,CASSRDPLRADTQYF,TGTGCCAGCAGCCGGGACCCACTACGGGCAGATACGCAGTATTTT
once,TRBJ1-5,.,TRBV27,CASSRAMTDQPQHF,TGTGCCAGCAGTCGGGCGATGACAGACCAGCCCCAGCATTTT
once,TRBJ1-4,TRBD1,TRBV5-3,CARSLRGRDRRYFEKLFF,TGTGCCAGAAGCTTGAGAGGACGGGACAGGAGATACTTCGAAAAACTGTTTTTT
.,TRBJ2-1,TRBD2,TRBV5-1,CASSLGLAGGGYNEQFF,TGCGCCAGCAGCTTGGGACTAGCGGGAGGGGGTTACAATGAGCAGTTCTTC
.,TRBJ2-1,.,TRBV7-3,CASSPSGRYEQFF,TGTGCCAGCAGCCCATCCGGACGGTATGAGCAGTTCTTC
few,TRBJ1-1,.,TRBV19,CASTTLARRVEAFF,TGTGCCAGTACCACCCTCGCCAGACGCGTTGAAGCTTTCTTT
.,TRBJ2-7,.,TRBV7-3,CASSYDLSYEQYF,TGTGCCAGCAGCTACGACCTCTCCTACGAGCAGTACTTC
.,TRBJ1-3,.,TRBV14,CASSQSLVGNTIYF,TGTGCCAGCAGCCAGTCCCTAGTAGGAAACACCATATATTTT
.,TRBJ2-1,TRBD1,TRBV4-2,CASSQNPYRGGEQFF,TGTGCCAGCAGCCAGAACCCCTACAGGGGCGGTGAGCAGTTCTTC
.,TRBJ2-1,TRBD2,TRBV28,CASSTSGGVYNEQFF,TGTGCCAGCAGTACGAGCGGGGGGGTATACAATGAGCAGTTCTTC
.,TRBJ1-1,.,TRBV6-5,CASSSGTNDAEAFF,TGTGCCAGCAGTTCCGGGACAAACGATGCTGAAGCTTTCTTT
.,TRBJ1-5,.,TRBV28,CASSLFTEGGLRQPQHF,TGTGCCAGCAGTTTATTTACGGAGGGCGGCCTCCGTCAACCCCAGCATTTT
once,TRBJ2-3,TRBD2,TRBV9,CASSAPWVAGATDTQYF,TGTGCCAGCAGCGCCCCATGGGTAGCGGGAGCCACAGATACGCAGTATTTT
.,TRBJ2-2,.,TRBV7-2,CASSLVGGTTGELFF,TGTGCCAGCAGCTTAGTTGGGGGGACCACCGGGGAGCTGTTTTTT
.,TRBJ1-1,.,TRBV6-6,CASSYSRNTEAFF,TGTGCCAGCAGTTACTCCCGGAACACTGAAGCTTTCTTT
.,TRBJ2-1,.,TRBV19,CASSARAGDEQFF,TGTGCCAGTAGTGCCAGAGCGGGCGATGAGCAGTTCTTC
.,TRBJ1-2,.,TRBV28,CASSPLADNLSYGYTF,TGTGCCAGCAGTCCTTTGGCGGACAACTTGAGCTATGGCTACACCTTC
.,TRBJ2-7,.,TRBV7-9,CASSLGSGNYEQYF,TGTGCCAGCAGCTTAGGGTCGGGTAACTACGAGCAGTACTTC
.,TRBJ2-1,.,TRBV18,CASSPKDGYNEQFF,TGTGCCAGCTCACCCAAGGACGGCTACAATGAGCAGTTCTTC
.,TRBJ2-1,.,TRBV5-6,CASSGPSYNEQFF,TGTGCCAGCAGTGGGCCCTCCTACAATGAGCAGTTCTTC
.,TRBJ1-3,.,TRBV19,CASSILGDSGNTIYF,TGTGCCAGTAGTATTCTCGGGGACTCTGGAAACACCATATATTTT
.,TRBJ2-1,.,TRBV5-1,CASQRTGDEQFF,TGCGCCAGTCAACGGACGGGGGATGAGCAGTTCTTC
.,TRBJ1-2,.,TRBV7-9,CASSLAAVVGGYTF,TGTGCCAGCAGCTTAGCTGCTGTGGTGGGTGGCTACACCTTC
.,TRBJ2-7,.,TRBV7-9,CASSLYFRALSSYEQYF,TGTGCCAGCAGCTTATATTTTCGGGCGCTCAGCTCCTACGAGCAGTACTTC
.,TRBJ2-2,.,TRBV5-1,CASSTTVTVGELFF,TGCGCCAGCAGCACGACAGTCACAGTCGGGGAGCTGTTTTTT
.,TRBJ2-7,.,TRBV19,CASSPSYEQYF,TGTGCCAGTAGTCCCTCCTACGAGCAGTACTTC
.,TRBJ2-7,TRBD2,TRBV9,CASSVASGKSYEQYF,TGTGCCAGCAGCGTAGCTAGCGGGAAATCCTACGAGCAGTACTTC